These 5 T cell receptor beta chains came from one sample sequenced in a study of Tregs in tolerant kidney transplant recipients. After approximately six days with irradiated graft donor PBMCs, CFSE-labeled recipient PBMCs were FACS-sorted. The assay was immunoSEQ multiplex PCR, and TCRdb's table has in-frame clones only and misses some. The sample has thousands of clones; about 34% are singletons. The antigens of these receptors remain unknown. Source: CD8+ T cells from blood cultured with allogeneic cells, taken before the transplant. Source of these receptors: a human patient who received a combined kidney and bone marrow transplant.

This clone has a handful of counts. The chain couples TRBV7-6 to TRBJ2-7; possibly TRBD1 for D (6 bases). CDR3 size: 13 residues. CDR1 is SGHVS and CDR2 is FNYEAQ in the germline V gene. V lost 5 bases and J lost 2, with 10 bases in between. This CDR3 is CASSLDSTYEQYF. In nucleotides, the CDR3 is TGTGCCAGCAGCCTGGACAGCACCTACGAGCAGTACTTC.

This clone showed up just a few times. The junction departs from germline at one end; a sequencing error may be responsible. The chain has TRBV9 and TRBJ1-6; no clear D gene. Germline V lookup: CDR1 SGDLS, CDR2 YYNGEE. This CDR3 comprises 15 residues. The CDR3 nucleotides read TGTGCCAGCAGCGTAGTCGATTCTGCTAATTCACCCCCCCCCTTT. Translating it yields CASSVVDSANSPPPF. Complete variable domain (other parts from reference TRBV9 and TRBJ1-6): DSGVTQTPKHLITATGQRVTLRCSPRSGDLSVYWYQQSLDQGLQFLIQYYNGEERAKGNILERFSAQQFPDLHSELNLSSLELGDSALYFCASSVVDSANSPPPFGNGTRLTVT.

V and J are TRBV27 and TRBJ2-7; 8 bases line up with TRBD2. This CDR3 has 15 amino acids. Looked up from germline, CDR1 is MNHEY and CDR2 is SMNVEV (reference sequence). V trimming: 5 bases; J trimming: 6 bases; junction bases outside the gene matches: 12. In DNA, the CDR3 is TGTGCCAGCAGTATCCTCGGGGGGGCTAAGGGCGAGCAGTACTTC. Translation: CASSILGGAKGEQYF.

On this clone itself: The junction departs from the called germline gene at one end, perhaps through a read error. The rearrangement joins TRBV4-1 to TRBJ1-6; 7 bases are a match to TRBD1. The V gene's germline CDR1 is MGHRA and CDR2 YSYEKL. This CDR3 has 17 residues. CDR3 coding DNA: TGCGCCAGCAGCCACAGTATTCCGGGACAGATGGATTCCCCCCTCCACTTT. As protein: CASSHSIPGQMDSPLHF.

This clone rates as medium-sized (0.01 to 0.1%). The chain uses TRBV7-2 and TRBJ2-7, with 7 bases aligning to TRBD1. The CDR3 loop spans 16 amino acids. V shed 7 bases and J 2 bases; nucleotides not matched to a gene: 14. CDR1 SGHTA and CDR2 FQGNSA come from the germline V gene. The CDR3 spells CASTPNRGSFPYEQYF. The CDR3 region has the DNA TGTGCCAGCACCCCCAACAGGGGTAGTTTTCCCTACGAGCAGTACTTC.